The clone carrying this TCR beta chain was observed a single time. The antigen remains unidentified. The data were taken from a study of CD8 T cells in ankylosing spondylitis. TCR beta libraries were made by quantitative 5'-RACE with molecular barcodes. TCRdb re-called the 5' RACE reads with MiXCR, one entry per CDR3 protein. Of about 250,000 distinct CDR3 sequences detected, 30% to 35% appear once; the ten largest clones hold around 4.2%. Germline V CDR1 and CDR2: DFQATT, SNEGSKA (reference sequence). The CDR3 runs to 17 residues. Trimming cost V 3 bases and J 0 bases, with 18 bases left between them. Study-wide findings and caveats: Past studies reported some motif variants in reactive arthritis synovial fluid and blood. Within matched ankylosing spondylitis synovial fluid, disease-linked clones were reportedly significantly enriched.

The TCR originated in a male donor with ankylosing spondylitis or in good health (not recorded which). Sequencing was done on a sample of blood, either unsorted or a sorted T cell fraction (not recorded which). The chain recombines TRBV20-1 with TRBJ1-5; possible D gene TRBD1, 6 bases. The CDR3 DNA follows: TGCAGTGCTAGGGGACACGCGATCGATTATAGCAATCAGCCCCAGCATTTT. It translates to CSARGHAIDYSNQPQHF.